This TCR beta chain derives from a study of response to subunit inactivated influenza vaccine. Findings of the study overall: That few new T cells are recruited by each seasonal influenza vaccination was the authors' suggestion.

Trimming took off 7 bases at V and 3 bases at J, with 16 bases between the two ends. This CDR3 spans 15 amino acids. Germline CDR1 ENHRY, CDR2 SYGVKD. Concerning this clonotype itself: Antigen specificity is unknown.

TCRdb re-called the RT-PCR reads with MiXCR, one entry per CDR3 protein. The sample contains about 530,000 distinct CDR3 sequences, approximately 12% of which appear only once. The V call is TRBV10-3, the J call TRBJ2-1; D may correspond to TRBD1 or TRBD2 (5 bases each). The input for sequencing was PBMCs from blood, taken on the day of vaccination. This receptor was taken from a middle-aged man who received an inactivated influenza vaccine. The CDR3 sequence is CAIKRDGRLYNEQFF. The CDR3 bases are TGTGCCATCAAAAGGGACGGACGGCTCTACAATGAGCAGTTCTTC.